This passage covers 9 T cell receptor beta chains from one sample sequenced in a study of T cells after posttransplantation cyclophosphamide. The method was immunoSEQ multiplex PCR; TCRdb's version includes in-frame clones alone and lacks a portion of them. The repertoire has 20,000 to 25,000 clones, almost 75% of them found once; the top ten carry about 0.7%. The specimen was memory CD4+ T cells sorted from PBMCs. These receptors originate from a woman aged 60 to 75 in good health, CMV-negative, and a related stem cell transplant donor.

This chain links TRBV5-4 with TRBJ2-5; 8 bases match TRBD1. The CDR3 is made up of 15 amino acids. V shed 4 bases and J 5 bases; nucleotides not matched to a gene: 10. Germline CDR1 reads SGHNT; CDR2 reads YYREEE (reference sequence). The CDR3 is CASSARQGRSETQYF. For the CDR3, the DNA is TGTGCCAGCAGCGCTAGACAGGGGCGCTCGGAGACCCAGTACTTC.

The V gene is TRBV2, the J gene TRBJ1-1; TRBD1 matches 9 bases. The CDR3 has 14 residues. Germline V gene sequence: CDR1 SNHLY, CDR2 FYNNEI. The V segment lost 6 bases and the J segment 3 bases; nucleotides outside the gene matches: 5. Here the CDR3 reads CASRSTGGYTEAFF. CDR3 nucleotide sequence: TGTGCCAGCAGATCGACAGGGGGTTACACTGAAGCTTTCTTT.

The chain employs TRBV7-6 and TRBJ1-1; D is unresolved. Trimming removed 1 base from V and 2 bases from J, with 8 bases in between. Germline values: CDR1 SGHVS, CDR2 FNYEAQ. The CDR3 is 14 amino acids. The CDR3 spells CASSLGLSNTEAFF. The CDR3 coding sequence is TGTGCCAGCAGCTTAGGACTCTCTAACACTGAAGCTTTCTTT.

The rearrangement links TRBV6-1 to TRBJ2-7; D ambiguous. CDR3 size: 15 residues. Germline loops: CDR1 MNHNS, CDR2 SASEGT. V was pared by 0 bases and J by 4 bases, with 13 bases between. The CDR3 loop reads CASSEALSIFYEQYF. Here the CDR3 DNA reads TGTGCCAGCAGTGAAGCGCTTAGTATTTTTTACGAGCAGTACTTC.

This clone was seen a few times. The chain is built from TRBV28 and TRBJ2-7; 14 positions match TRBD2. CDR1 is MDHEN and CDR2 is SYDVKM in the germline V gene. V lost 3 bases to trimming and J lost 3 bases; unmatched junction nucleotides: 1. CDR3 size: 15 residues. The CDR3 loop is CASSFGLAGGYEQYF. CDR3 nucleotide sequence: TGTGCCAGCAGTTTCGGACTAGCGGGAGGCTACGAGCAGTACTTC.

This clone appeared once. The chain carries TRBV7-3 and TRBJ2-1; 11 bases map to TRBD2. The germline CDR1 and CDR2 sequences are SGHTA and FQGTGA. The CDR3 spans 16 residues. V shed 4 bases and J 3 bases; nucleotides not matched to a gene: 5. The CDR3 DNA follows: TGTGCCAGCAGCTCCACCGGGACTAGCGGCTACAATGAGCAGTTCTTC. Amino acid sequence: CASSSTGTSGYNEQFF.

V is TRBV28 and J is TRBJ2-1; 8 bases match TRBD2. Germline loops: CDR1 MDHEN, CDR2 SYDVKM. The CDR3 is made up of 15 amino acids. V was pared by 4 bases and J by 9 bases, with 11 bases of the junction left unmatched. The CDR3: CASSSPGLGLGEQFF. CDR3 nucleotide sequence: TGTGCCAGCAGTTCTCCGGGACTAGGGCTGGGTGAGCAGTTCTTC. Supplemented by reference TRBV28 and TRBJ2-1, the full variable domain reads DVKVTQSSRYLVKRTGEKVFLECVQDMDHENMFWYRQDPGLGLRLIYFSYDVKMKEKGDIPEGYSVSREKKERFSLILESASTNQTSMYLCASSSPGLGLGEQFFGPGTRLTVL.

This clone was observed once. This rearrangement joins TRBV12-2 to TRBJ2-3; the table's D call of TRBD1 was not tested on the DNA. TRBV12-2 is a documented pseudogene. The CDR3 contains 15 residues. CDR3 nucleotides: TGTGCAAGTCGCTTGAGGGGGCTAAACACAGATACGCAGTATTTT. Translating it yields CASRLRGLNTDTQYF.

V gene TRBV18 combines with J gene TRBJ1-5; 8 nucleotides align to TRBD1. The V and J ends lost 3 bases and 6 bases, in that order; junction bases with no gene match: 4. The CDR3 contains 14 residues. The germline CDR1 and CDR2 sequences are KGHSH and LQKENI. The CDR3 reads CASSPSTGAQPQHF. The CDR3 nucleotides read TGTGCCAGCTCACCGTCGACAGGGGCTCAGCCCCAGCATTTT.